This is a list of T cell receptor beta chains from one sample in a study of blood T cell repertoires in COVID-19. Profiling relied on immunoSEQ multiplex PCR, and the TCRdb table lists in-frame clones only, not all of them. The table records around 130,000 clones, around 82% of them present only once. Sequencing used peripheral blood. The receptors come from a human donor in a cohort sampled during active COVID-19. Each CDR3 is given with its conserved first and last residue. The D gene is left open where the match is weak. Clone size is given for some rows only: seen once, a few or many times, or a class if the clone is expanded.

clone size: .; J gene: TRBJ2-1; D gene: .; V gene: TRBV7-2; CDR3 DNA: TGTGCCAGCACCCGTGGACAGTTATCCTACAATGAGCAGTTCTTC; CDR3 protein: CASTRGQLSYNEQFF
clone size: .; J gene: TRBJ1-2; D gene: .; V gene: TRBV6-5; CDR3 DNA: TGTGCCAGCAGTTACTCGTACCGAGCTAACTATGGCTACACCTTC; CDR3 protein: CASSYSYRANYGYTF
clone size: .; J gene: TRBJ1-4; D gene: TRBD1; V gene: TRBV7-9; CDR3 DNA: TGTGCCAGCAGCCCTGGGTCGACAGGGAAAGAAAAACTGTTTTTT; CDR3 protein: CASSPGSTGKEKLFF
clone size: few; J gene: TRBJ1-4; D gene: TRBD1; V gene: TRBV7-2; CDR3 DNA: TGTGCCAGCAGCTTAGCGTACACAGGGGCCAATGAAAAACTGTTTTTT; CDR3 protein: CASSLAYTGANEKLFF
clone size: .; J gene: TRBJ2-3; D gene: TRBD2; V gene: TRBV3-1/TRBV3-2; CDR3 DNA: TGTGCCAGCAGCCAAGATCTTGGCCTAGCGGGTAGGAAAGATACGCAGTATTTT; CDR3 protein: CASSQDLGLAGRKDTQYF
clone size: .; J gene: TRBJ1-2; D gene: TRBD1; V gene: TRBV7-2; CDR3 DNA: TGTGCCAGCAGCTTAGGGGGGACAGGGGCGCTTGGCTACACCTTC; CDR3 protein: CASSLGGTGALGYTF
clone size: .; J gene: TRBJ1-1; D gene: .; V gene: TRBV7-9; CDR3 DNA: TGTGCCAGCAGCTCGGGTGATTGGGGGCTGGGCACTGAAGCTTTCTTT; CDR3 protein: CASSSGDWGLGTEAFF
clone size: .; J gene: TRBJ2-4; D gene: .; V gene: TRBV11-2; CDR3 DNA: TGTGCCAGCAGCTTTGAGGGCAGGAAAAACATTCAGTACTTC; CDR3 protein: CASSFEGRKNIQYF
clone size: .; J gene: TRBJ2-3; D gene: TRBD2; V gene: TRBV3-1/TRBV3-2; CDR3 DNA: TGTGCCAGCAGCCAAGATTTTGGGACTAGCGGGGGCCCTGCCGGAGATACGCAGTATTTT; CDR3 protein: CASSQDFGTSGGPAGDTQYF
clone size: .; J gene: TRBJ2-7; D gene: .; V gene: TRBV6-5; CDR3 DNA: TGTGCCAGCAGAATGAGGGTGGCAGACTCCTACGAGCAGTACTTC; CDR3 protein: CASRMRVADSYEQYF
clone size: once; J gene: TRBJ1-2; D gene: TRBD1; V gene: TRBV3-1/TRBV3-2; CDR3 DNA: TGTGCCAGCAGCCAGCGGGGACAGCATGGCTACACCTTC; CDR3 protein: CASSQRGQHGYTF
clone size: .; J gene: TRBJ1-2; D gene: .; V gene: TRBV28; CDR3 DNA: TGTGCCAGCACCGTCCTTCTACCACCGCGCGGCTACACCTTC; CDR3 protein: CASTVLLPPRGYTF
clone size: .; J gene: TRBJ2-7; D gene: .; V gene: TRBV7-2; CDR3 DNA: TGTGCCAGCAGCTTTCGGACAGGAGGGGGTTACGAGCAGTACTTC; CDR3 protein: CASSFRTGGGYEQYF
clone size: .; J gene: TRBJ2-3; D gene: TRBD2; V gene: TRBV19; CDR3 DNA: TGTGCCAGTAGTATAACCGGGGGGGCCGATACGCAGTATTTT; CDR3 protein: CASSITGGADTQYF
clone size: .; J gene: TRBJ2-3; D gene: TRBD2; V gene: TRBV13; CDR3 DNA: TGTGCCAGCAGCTTGTTACTGAGCGGGGGGGCCACAGATACGCAGTATTTT; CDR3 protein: CASSLLLSGGATDTQYF
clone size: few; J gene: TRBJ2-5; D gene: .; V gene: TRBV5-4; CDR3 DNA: TGTGCCAGCAGACGGCGTTTAGGGGCCGAAGAGACCCAGTACTTC; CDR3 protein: CASRRRLGAEETQYF
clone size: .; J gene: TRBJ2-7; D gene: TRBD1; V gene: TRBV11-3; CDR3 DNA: TGTGCCAGCAGCCCCGCGGGGACAGGGGTCCACGAGCAGTACTTC; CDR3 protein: CASSPAGTGVHEQYF
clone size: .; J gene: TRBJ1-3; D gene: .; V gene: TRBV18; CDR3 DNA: TGTGCCAGCTCACCGTCGGCAGGGAGGGGAAACACCATATATTTT; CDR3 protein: CASSPSAGRGNTIYF
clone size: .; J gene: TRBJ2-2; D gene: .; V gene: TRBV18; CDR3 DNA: TGTGCCAGCTCACGGCAGAGCGATGGCACCGGGGAGCTGTTTTTT; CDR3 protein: CASSRQSDGTGELFF
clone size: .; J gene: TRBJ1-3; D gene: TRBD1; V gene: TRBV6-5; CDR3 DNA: TGTGCCAGCCCCAGGGGGTCGCGAAACACCATATATTTT; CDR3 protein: CASPRGSRNTIYF
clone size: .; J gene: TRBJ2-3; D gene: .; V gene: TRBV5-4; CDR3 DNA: TGTGCCAGCAGCTTGGAAGGGGCGACAGATACGCAGTATTTT; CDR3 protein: CASSLEGATDTQYF
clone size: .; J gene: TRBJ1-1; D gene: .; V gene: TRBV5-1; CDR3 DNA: TGCGCCAGCAGCCCCCATTTTGGGGGCGGAAACACTGAAGCTTTCTTT; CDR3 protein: CASSPHFGGGNTEAFF
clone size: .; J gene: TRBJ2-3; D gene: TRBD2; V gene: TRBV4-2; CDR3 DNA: TGTGCCAGCAGCCAAGCTAGCGGGACCTCGGCGGATACGCAGTATTTT; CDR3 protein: CASSQASGTSADTQYF
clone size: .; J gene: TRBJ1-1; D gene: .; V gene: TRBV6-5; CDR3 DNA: TGTGCCAGCAGTTCCCTAGGGGCGAACACTGAAGCTTTCTTT; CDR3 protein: CASSSLGANTEAFF
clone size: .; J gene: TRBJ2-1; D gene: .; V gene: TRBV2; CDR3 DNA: TGTGCCAGCAGTGCTCAGCCCGCGGTTAATGAGCAGTTCTTC; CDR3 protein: CASSAQPAVNEQFF
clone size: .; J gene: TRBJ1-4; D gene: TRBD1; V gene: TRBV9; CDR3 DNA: TGTGCCAGCAGCCCCCAGACAGGGGCAAATGAAAAACTGTTTTTT; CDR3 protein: CASSPQTGANEKLFF
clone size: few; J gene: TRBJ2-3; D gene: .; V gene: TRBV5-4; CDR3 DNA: TGTGCCAGCAGCTTGGATGGGCGTACGCAGTATTTT; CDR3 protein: CASSLDGRTQYF
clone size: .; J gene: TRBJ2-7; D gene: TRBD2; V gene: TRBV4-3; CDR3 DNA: TGCGCCAGCAGCCAAGGACTAGCGGGGAGCTCCTACGAGCAGTACTTC; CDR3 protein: CASSQGLAGSSYEQYF
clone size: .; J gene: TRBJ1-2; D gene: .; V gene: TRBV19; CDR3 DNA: TGTGCCAGTAGTAACCGGGGGTTGGGCTACACCTTC; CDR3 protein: CASSNRGLGYTF
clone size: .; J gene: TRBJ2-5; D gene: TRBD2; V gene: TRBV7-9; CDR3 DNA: TGTGCCAGCAGCACAAGCCGGGAGGGGGTAGGGGAGACCCAGTACTTC; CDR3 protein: CASSTSREGVGETQYF
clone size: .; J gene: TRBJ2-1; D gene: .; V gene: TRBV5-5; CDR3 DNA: TGTGCCAGCAGCCGCGACGGGACTCCTCGCCACACTGAGCAGTTCTTC; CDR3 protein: CASSRDGTPRHTEQFF
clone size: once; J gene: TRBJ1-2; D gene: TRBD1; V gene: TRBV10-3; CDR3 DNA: TGTGCCATCAGTGAAGTTCAAGTTCGGACAGGGGGCAATGGCTACACCTTC; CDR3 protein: CAISEVQVRTGGNGYTF
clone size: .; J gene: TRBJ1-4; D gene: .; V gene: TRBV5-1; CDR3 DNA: TGCGCCAGCAGCTTGGCCGTTGGGGGCACTAATGAAAAACTGTTTTTT; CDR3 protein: CASSLAVGGTNEKLFF
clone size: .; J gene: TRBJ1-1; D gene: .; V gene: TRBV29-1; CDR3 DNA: TGCAGCGTTAATCATCCGGGACAAACCATGAACACTGAAGCTTTCTTT; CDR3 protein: CSVNHPGQTMNTEAFF
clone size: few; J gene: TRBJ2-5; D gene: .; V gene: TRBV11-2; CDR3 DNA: TGTGCCAGCAGCCCCGGACTGATGAGCGAGACCCAGTACTTC; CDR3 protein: CASSPGLMSETQYF
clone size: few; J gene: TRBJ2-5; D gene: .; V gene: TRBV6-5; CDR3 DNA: TGTGCCAGCAGTTACTCGGGGCCCCCAGGGAGGGAGACCCAGTACTTC; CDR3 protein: CASSYSGPPGRETQYF
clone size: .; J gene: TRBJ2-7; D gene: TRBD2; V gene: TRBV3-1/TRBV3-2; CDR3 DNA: TGTGCCAGCAGCCCTAGCTTTAGCGGGGCGGCCTACGAGCAGTACTTC; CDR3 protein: CASSPSFSGAAYEQYF
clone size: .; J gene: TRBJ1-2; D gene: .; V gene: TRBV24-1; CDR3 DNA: TGTGCCACCAGCGACAGGAATACTAACTATGGCTACACCTTC; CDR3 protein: CATSDRNTNYGYTF